These 27 T cell receptor beta chains came from one sample sequenced in a study of T cells in Graves' hyperthyroidism and ophthalmopathy. The source material, RNA transcripts, was used to amplify TCR beta CDR3 regions. The primer set for the first-round RT-PCR of the TCR CDR3 was HTBI. Via MiXCR, TCRdb re-called the multiplex PCR reads, giving one row per CDR3 protein. The sample holds fewer than 900,000 distinct CDR3 sequences, around a sixth seen once. The material sequenced was blood. These receptors came from a woman aged 50 to 60 with Graves' hyperthyroidism that later progressed to Graves' ophthalmopathy.

Points on this clonotype: A read error may produce the germline difference seen at one junction end. The V and J genes are TRBV12-3 or TRBV12-4 and TRBJ1-2; D remains ambiguous. The CDR3 is 15 residues long. The CDR3 sequence: CASSHTRAPNYGYAF. Written as DNA, the CDR3 is TGTGCCAGCAGTCACACCCGGGCCCCTAACTATGGCTACGCCTTC.

This clonotype showed up many times. The V call is TRBV6-2 or TRBV6-3, the J call TRBJ2-7; unclear D gene. The V and J ends lost 2 bases and 3 bases respectively, with 5 bases between them. The CDR3 consists of 12 residues. Germline V CDR1 and CDR2: MNHEY, SVGEGT. DNA of the CDR3: TGTGCCAGCAGTTACGCAAACTACGAGCAGTACTTC. As protein: CASSYANYEQYF.

This clonotype appeared many times. This chain links TRBV9 with TRBJ2-3; 11 nucleotides line up with TRBD2. The V gene end was trimmed by 1 base and the J gene end by 4 bases; junction bases not matched to a gene: 2. Germline CDR1 is SGDLS and CDR2 is YYNGEE. The CDR3 has 15 amino acids. CDR3 in DNA: TGTGCCAGCAGCGTAACTAGCGGGGGCGCAGATACGCAGTATTTT. The encoded protein is CASSVTSGGADTQYF.

The chain carries TRBV7-3 and TRBJ2-7, with TRBD2 identical over 8 bases. Germline loops: CDR1 SGHTA, CDR2 FQGTGA. V lost 1 base, J lost 9 bases, and 2 bases stayed unmatched. This CDR3 has 12 residues. The CDR3 sequence is CASSLIGGVQYF. DNA of the CDR3: TGTGCCAGCAGCTTAATCGGGGGGGTGCAGTACTTC.

This clonotype appeared many times. The V and J genes are TRBV20-1 and TRBJ2-1; a possible D gene is TRBD2 (5 bases). From germline, CDR1 is DFQATT and CDR2 SNEGSKA (reference sequence). This CDR3 spans 17 amino acids. The V gene lost 4 bases and the J gene lost 4 bases, with 23 bases spanning the gap. The CDR3 coding sequence is TGCAGTGCTACCGAGGATCGAACGACGGGATCGTACAATGAGCAGTTCTTC. It yields the protein CSATEDRTTGSYNEQFF.

This chain links TRBV29-1 with TRBJ1-1, with 7 positions matching TRBD1. The germline CDR1 and CDR2 sequences are SQVTM and ANQGSEA. The CDR3 is 13 residues long. The trim removed 6 bases at V and 0 bases at J, leaving 4 bases unmatched. CDR3 in DNA: TGCAGCGTGAACAGGGGCCTGAACACTGAAGCTTTCTTT. It encodes CSVNRGLNTEAFF.

The chain joins TRBV27 to TRBJ1-6; D gene uncertain. The CDR3 spans 14 residues. V lost 5 bases to trimming and J lost 8 bases, with 13 bases between them. The germline V gene has CDR1 MNHEY and CDR2 SMNVEV (reference sequence). The CDR3 DNA follows: TGTGCCAGCAGTCCCGGACGGACGTATTCACCCCTCCACTTT. It yields the protein CASSPGRTYSPLHF.

The CDR3 DNA sequence: TGTGCCAGCAGTTTAACGGGGTCTCCCTACGAGCAGTACTTC. Translating gives CASSLTGSPYEQYF. This chain uses TRBV12-3 or TRBV12-4 with TRBJ2-7; tentative D call: TRBD2 (5 bases). The CDR3 totals 14 residues. V shed 2 bases and J shed 2 bases, with 10 bases lying between them.

This clonotype came up many times. J is TRBJ1-4 and V is TRBV20-1; 7 bases fit TRBD1. The CDR3 has 13 amino acids. V lost 6 bases to trimming and J lost 8 bases; unmatched junction nucleotides: 9. The germline V gene encodes CDR1 DFQATT and CDR2 SNEGSKA (reference sequence). CDR3 sequence reads: CSAQTGSYEKLFF. The CDR3 DNA is TGCAGTGCCCAGACAGGGTCGTACGAAAAACTGTTTTTT.

CDR3: CASSKYGNQPQHF. The DNA for the CDR3 is TGTGCCAGCAGTAAATATGGCAATCAGCCCCAGCATTTT. This sequence joins TRBV12-3 or TRBV12-4 and TRBJ1-5; D is unclear. Trimming removed 5 bases from V and 2 bases from J, with 7 bases in between. The length of the CDR3 is 13 residues.

The chain uses TRBV4-2 and TRBJ2-7; D not resolved. This CDR3 spans 16 amino acids. The V end was cut by 8 bases, the J end by 0 bases, with 20 bases between. CDR1 is LGHNA, CDR2 YNFKEQ, per germline. CDR3 amino acids: CASRQASTASSYEQYF. CDR3 in DNA: TGTGCCAGCCGTCAAGCAAGCACAGCCAGCTCCTACGAGCAGTACTTC.

The chain has TRBV20-1 and TRBJ1-5, with D hard to call. V lost 6 bases and J 4 bases, leaving 10 bases between the germline ends. Germline-derived CDR1 and CDR2 are DFQATT and SNEGSKA (reference sequence). The CDR3 contains 12 residues. CDR3 loop: CSAKRRNQPQHF. In DNA, the CDR3 is TGCAGTGCCAAACGGCGGAATCAGCCCCAGCATTTT.

The chain has TRBV5-1 and TRBJ2-3; D unclear. The V end was cut by 1 base, the J end by 0 bases, with 12 bases between. CDR3 length: 16 amino acids. Per germline, CDR1 SGHRS and CDR2 YFSETQ. CDR3 nucleotides: TGCGCCAGCAGCTTGCAGGCGGCCTATAGCACAGATACGCAGTATTTT. It encodes CASSLQAAYSTDTQYF.

This clonotype occurred a few times. The CDR3 loop reads CASSPLNQETQYF. The CDR3 nucleotides read TGTGCCAGCTCACCACTAAACCAAGAGACCCAGTACTTC. V gene TRBV18 combines with J gene TRBJ2-5, with D uncertain. CDR1 is KGHSH and CDR2 is LQKENI in the germline V gene. This CDR3 contains 13 residues. Between the trimmed V and J ends, which lost 1 base and 0 bases, there was a span of 3 bases.

The chain carries TRBV6-2 or TRBV6-3 and TRBJ1-2; 7 nucleotides match TRBD1. Trimming removed 8 bases from V and 4 bases from J; junction bases left unmatched: 13. The CDR3 runs 15 residues. Germline CDR1 is MNHEY and CDR2 is SVGEGT. CDR3 protein: CASEADKGAAYGYTF. In nucleotides, the CDR3 is TGTGCCAGCGAGGCCGACAAGGGGGCCGCCTATGGCTACACCTTC.

This chain links TRBV7-9 with TRBJ1-4; 8 positions agree with TRBD1. Germline trimming cut 5 bases from V and 8 bases from J; bases unmatched to any gene: 10. CDR1 is SEHNR and CDR2 is FQNEAQ in the germline V gene (reference sequence). This CDR3 is 15 amino acids long. CDR3 loop: CASSLTTGGVEKLFF. The CDR3 region has the DNA TGTGCCAGCAGCCTAACCACAGGGGGTGTAGAAAAACTGTTTTTT.

This clonotype was counted many times. The chain combines TRBV3-1 with TRBJ2-2; the D is unclear. Germline CDR1 is LGHDT and CDR2 is YNNKEL (reference sequence). V lost 0 bases and J lost 0, with 11 bases in between. The length of the CDR3 is 17 residues. For the CDR3, the DNA is TGTGCCAGCAGCCAAGAATGGCAGCAGACGAACACCGGGGAGCTGTTTTTT. This gives the protein CASSQEWQQTNTGELFF.

The V call is TRBV6-1, the J call TRBJ2-7; TRBD1 aligns across 9 bases. This CDR3 has 14 residues. V lost 6 bases, J lost 6 bases, and 9 bases stayed unmatched. Germline V CDR1 and CDR2: MNHNS, SASEGT. The CDR3 loop is CASRLWDRVGEQYF. The CDR3 DNA reads TGTGCCAGCAGGCTTTGGGACAGGGTCGGCGAGCAGTACTTC.

Ten or more counts support this clonotype. The chain is built from TRBV6-1 and TRBJ2-5, with TRBD1 as a possible D gene (5 bases). The CDR3 runs to 13 residues. V was clipped by 4 bases and J by 5 bases, with 11 bases between them. Germline V gene sequence: CDR1 MNHNS, CDR2 SASEGT. CDR3 sequence (DNA): TGTGCCAGCAGTGCAGACAGATACGAGACCCAGTACTTC. This gives the protein CASSADRYETQYF.

Note on this clonotype: This may be a read error, as it is one base from a much larger clone. The chain has TRBV7-8 and TRBJ1-1, with unresolved D. Germline CDR1 and CDR2: SGHVS and FQNEAQ. The CDR3 consists of 17 residues. CDR3 bases: TGTGTCAGCAGCAAAAATCGGGCACCGAGAATGAACACTGAAGCTTTCTTT. Protein sequence: CVSSKNRAPRMNTEAFF. Full variable domain (outside the CDR3, taken from reference TRBV7-8 and TRBJ1-1): GAGVSQSPRYKVAKRGQDVALRCDPISGHVSLFWYQQALGQGPEFLTYFQNEAQLDKSGLPSDRFFAERPEGSVSTLKIQRTQQEDSAVYLCVSSKNRAPRMNTEAFFGQGTRLTVV.

This clonotype was picked up a small number of times. The J gene is TRBJ2-1, the V gene TRBV9; 8 bases map to TRBD2. With V trimmed by 4 bases and J by 9 bases, 12 bases remained unmatched. Germline CDR1 and CDR2: SGDLS and YYNGEE. CDR3 size: 15 residues. The DNA for the CDR3 is TGTGCCAGCAGCACACGGGGGGGCATAAACGGTGAGCAGTTCTTC. This codes for CASSTRGGINGEQFF.

This clonotype has a handful of counts. A much larger clone differs by one base, so this may be a read error. The genes are TRBV12-5 and TRBJ2-3; 9 bases match TRBD2. Germline CDR1 reads LGHNT; CDR2 reads FRNRAP. The CDR3 has 18 residues. The CDR3 nucleotides are TGTGCTGGTGGTGGTAGGCCTCTTAGCGGGGGAGCGACAGATACGCAGTATTTT. This codes for CAGGGRPLSGGATDTQYF.

This clonotype was seen a few times. The rearrangement links TRBV10-1 to TRBJ2-5; TRBD2 matches 14 bases. Losses at the gene ends were 3 bases for V and 1 base for J; bases not matched to a gene: 4. Per the germline V gene, CDR1 is WNHNN and CDR2 is SYGVQD (reference sequence). The length of the CDR3 is 17 residues. For the CDR3, the DNA is TGCGCCAGCAGTGATCGCGGACTAGCGGGGGGCCAAGAGACCCAGTACTTC. It specifies CASSDRGLAGGQETQYF.

This clonotype was counted many times. The chain is built from TRBV3-1 and TRBJ1-1; D may be TRBD1 (6 bases). The V gene lost 1 base and the J gene lost 1 base, with 10 bases spanning the gap. Per the germline V gene, CDR1 is LGHDT and CDR2 is YNNKEL (reference sequence). CDR3 length: 15 amino acids. CDR3 region: CASSQASGANTEAFF. For the CDR3, the DNA is TGTGCCAGCAGCCAAGCCTCGGGGGCGAACACTGAAGCTTTCTTT. The full variable domain, with the rest looked up from reference TRBV3-1 and TRBJ1-1, is DTAVSQTPKYLVTQMGNDKSIKCEQNLGHDTMYWYKQDSKKFLKIMFSYNNKELIINETVPNRFSPKSPDKAHLNLHINSLELGDSAVYFCASSQASGANTEAFFGQGTRLTVV.

V and J are TRBV6-1 and TRBJ1-2, with 11 bases fitting TRBD1. Trimming cost V 7 bases and J 5 bases; bases outside gene matches: 6. This CDR3 contains 14 residues. Germline values: CDR1 MNHNS, CDR2 SASEGT. The CDR3 sequence: CASTYGTGGYGYTF. CDR3 bases: TGTGCCAGCACCTATGGGACAGGGGGATATGGCTACACCTTC.

This clonotype was picked up many times. The gene calls are TRBV30 and TRBJ2-5, with a weak D call TRBD1 (6 bases). The CDR3 length is 14 residues. V shed 1 base and J shed 7 bases, with 16 bases lying between them. Per germline, CDR1 GTSNPN and CDR2 SVGIG (reference sequence). The CDR3 sequence is CAWSGTGTSTTQYF. CDR3 nucleotides: TGTGCCTGGAGTGGGACCGGGACATCTACGACCCAGTACTTC.

This clonotype was recorded many times. This chain links TRBV18 with TRBJ2-1, with TRBD1 identical over 12 bases. The V and J ends lost 3 bases and 9 bases, in that order; junction bases with no gene match: 3. Germline CDR1 is KGHSH and CDR2 is LQKENI. CDR3 length: 14 residues. CDR3 DNA: TGTGCCAGCTCACCGGGACAGGGGGCCCTTGAGCAGTTCTTC. Amino acids: CASSPGQGALEQFF.